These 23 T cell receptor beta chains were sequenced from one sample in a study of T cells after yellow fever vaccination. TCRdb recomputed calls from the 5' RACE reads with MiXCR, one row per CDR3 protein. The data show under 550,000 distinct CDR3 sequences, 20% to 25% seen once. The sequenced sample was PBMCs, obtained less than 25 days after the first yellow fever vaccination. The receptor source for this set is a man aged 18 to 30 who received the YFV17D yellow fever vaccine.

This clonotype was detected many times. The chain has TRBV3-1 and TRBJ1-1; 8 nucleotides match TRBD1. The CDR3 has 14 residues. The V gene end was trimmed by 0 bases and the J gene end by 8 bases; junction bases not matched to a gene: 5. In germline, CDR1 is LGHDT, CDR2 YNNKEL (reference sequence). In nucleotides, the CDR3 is TGTGCCAGCAGCCAAGACATGACAGGGGCAGAAGCTTTCTTT. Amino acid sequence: CASSQDMTGAEAFF.

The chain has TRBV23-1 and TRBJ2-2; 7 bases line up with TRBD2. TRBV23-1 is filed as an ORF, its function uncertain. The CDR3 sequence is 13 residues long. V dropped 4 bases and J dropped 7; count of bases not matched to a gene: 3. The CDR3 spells CASSRVAGGELFF. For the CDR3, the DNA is TGCGCCAGCAGTCGAGTAGCGGGCGGGGAGCTGTTTTTT.

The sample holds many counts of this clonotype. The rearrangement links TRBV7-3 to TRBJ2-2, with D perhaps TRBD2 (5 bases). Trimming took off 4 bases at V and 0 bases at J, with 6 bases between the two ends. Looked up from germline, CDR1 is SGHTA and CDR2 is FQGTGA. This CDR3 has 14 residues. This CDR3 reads CASSSGANTGELFF. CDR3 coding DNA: TGTGCCAGCAGCTCCGGGGCGAACACCGGGGAGCTGTTTTTT.

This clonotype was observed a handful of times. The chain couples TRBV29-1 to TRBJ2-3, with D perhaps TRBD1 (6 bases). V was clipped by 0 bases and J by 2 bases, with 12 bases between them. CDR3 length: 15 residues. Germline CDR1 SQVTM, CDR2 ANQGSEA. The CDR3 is CSVEDWGRYTDTQYF. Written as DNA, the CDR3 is TGCAGCGTTGAAGATTGGGGGCGGTACACAGATACGCAGTATTTT.

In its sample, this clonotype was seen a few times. In nucleotides, the CDR3 is TGTGCCAGCAGCCCAAGGGCGGGACAGGGCGCACAAGATACGCAGTATTTT. As protein: CASSPRAGQGAQDTQYF. V usage is TRBV7-8 and J usage is TRBJ2-3, with 9 positions matching TRBD1. The length of the CDR3 is 17 residues. After removal of 5 bases from V and 5 bases from J, the junction contained 14 bases not matched to a gene. Germline V lookup: CDR1 SGHVS, CDR2 FQNEAQ.

CDR3 region: CATSEPGQSSTTDTQYF. The CDR3 DNA reads as TGTGCCACCAGTGAGCCGGGACAGTCATCGACCACAGATACGCAGTATTTT. The chain joins TRBV24-1 to TRBJ2-3; TRBD1 aligns across 7 bases. Unmatched junction bases numbered 11, after V lost 4 bases and J lost 2 bases. The CDR3 is made up of 17 amino acids. CDR1 and CDR2 (germline): KGHDR, SFDVKD.

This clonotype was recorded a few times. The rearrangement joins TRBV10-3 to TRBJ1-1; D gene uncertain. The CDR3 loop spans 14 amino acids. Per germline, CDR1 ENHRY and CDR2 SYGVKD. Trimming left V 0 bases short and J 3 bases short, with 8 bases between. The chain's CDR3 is CAISESMGYTEAFF. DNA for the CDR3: TGTGCCATCAGTGAGTCGATGGGGTACACTGAAGCTTTCTTT.

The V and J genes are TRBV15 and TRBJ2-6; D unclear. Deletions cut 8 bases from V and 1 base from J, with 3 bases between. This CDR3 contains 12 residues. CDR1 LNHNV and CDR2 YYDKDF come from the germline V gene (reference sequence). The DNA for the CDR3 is TGTGCCACCGCTTCTGGGGCCAACGTCCTGACTTTC. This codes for CATASGANVLTF.

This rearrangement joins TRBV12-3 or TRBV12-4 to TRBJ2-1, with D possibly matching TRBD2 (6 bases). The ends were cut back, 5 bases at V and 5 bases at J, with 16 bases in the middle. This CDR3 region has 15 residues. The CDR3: CASSAYGGPNNEQFF. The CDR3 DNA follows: TGTGCCAGCAGTGCCTACGGGGGACCGAACAATGAGCAGTTCTTC.

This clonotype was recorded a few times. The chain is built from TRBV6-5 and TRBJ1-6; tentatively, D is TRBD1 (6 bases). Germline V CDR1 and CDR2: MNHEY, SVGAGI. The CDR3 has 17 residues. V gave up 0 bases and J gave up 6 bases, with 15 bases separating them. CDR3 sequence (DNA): TGTGCCAGCAGTTACTCGATCGGGGGGCCCGGTAATTCACCCCTCCACTTT. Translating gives CASSYSIGGPGNSPLHF.

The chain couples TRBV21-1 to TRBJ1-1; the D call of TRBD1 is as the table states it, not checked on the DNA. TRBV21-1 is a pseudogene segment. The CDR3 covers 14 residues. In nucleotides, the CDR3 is TGTGCCAGCAGCAGAGGGGGAGAGGACACTGAAGCTTTCTTT. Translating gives CASSRGGEDTEAFF.

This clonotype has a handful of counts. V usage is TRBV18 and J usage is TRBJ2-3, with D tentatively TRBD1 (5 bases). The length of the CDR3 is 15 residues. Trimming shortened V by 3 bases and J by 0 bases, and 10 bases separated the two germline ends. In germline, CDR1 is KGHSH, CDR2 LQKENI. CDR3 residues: CASSPGRASTDTQYF. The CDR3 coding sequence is TGTGCCAGCTCACCGGGCAGGGCTAGCACAGATACGCAGTATTTT. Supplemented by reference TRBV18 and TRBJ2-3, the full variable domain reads NAGVMQNPRHLVRRRGQEARLRCSPMKGHSHVYWYRQLPEEGLKFMVYLQKENIIDESGMPKERFSAEFPKEGPSILRIQQVVRGDSAAYFCASSPGRASTDTQYFGPGTRLTVL.

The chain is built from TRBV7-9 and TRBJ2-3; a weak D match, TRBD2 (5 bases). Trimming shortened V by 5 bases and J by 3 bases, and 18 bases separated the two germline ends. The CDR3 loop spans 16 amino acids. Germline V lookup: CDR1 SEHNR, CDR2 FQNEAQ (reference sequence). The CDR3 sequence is CASSRTTGTGTDTQYF. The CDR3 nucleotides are TGTGCCAGCAGCAGGACGACGGGAACTGGGACAGATACGCAGTATTTT.

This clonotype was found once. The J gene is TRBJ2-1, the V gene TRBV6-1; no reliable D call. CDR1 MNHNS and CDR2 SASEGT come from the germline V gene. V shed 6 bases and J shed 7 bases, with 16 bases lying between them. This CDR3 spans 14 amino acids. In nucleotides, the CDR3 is TGTGCCAGCAGAACCCACCCTTCCTCAAATGAGCAGTTCTTC. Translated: CASRTHPSSNEQFF.

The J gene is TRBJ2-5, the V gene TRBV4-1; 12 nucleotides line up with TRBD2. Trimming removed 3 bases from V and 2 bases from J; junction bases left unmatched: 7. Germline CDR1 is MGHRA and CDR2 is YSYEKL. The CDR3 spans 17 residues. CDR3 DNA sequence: TGCGCCAGCAGCCAGGGAACTCTAGCGGGGGGGCAAGAGACCCAGTACTTC. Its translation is CASSQGTLAGGQETQYF.

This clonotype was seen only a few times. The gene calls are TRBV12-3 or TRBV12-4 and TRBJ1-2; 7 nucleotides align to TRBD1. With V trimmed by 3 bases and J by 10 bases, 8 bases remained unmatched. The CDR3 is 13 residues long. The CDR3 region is CASSFGDSSVYTF. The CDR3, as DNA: TGTGCCAGCAGTTTCGGGGACAGTAGTGTCTACACCTTC.

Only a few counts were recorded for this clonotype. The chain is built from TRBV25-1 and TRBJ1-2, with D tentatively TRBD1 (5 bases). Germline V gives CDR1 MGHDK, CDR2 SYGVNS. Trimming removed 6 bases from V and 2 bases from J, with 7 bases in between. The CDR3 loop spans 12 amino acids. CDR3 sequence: CASRPGNYGYTF. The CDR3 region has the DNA TGTGCCAGCAGGCCAGGGAACTATGGCTACACCTTC.

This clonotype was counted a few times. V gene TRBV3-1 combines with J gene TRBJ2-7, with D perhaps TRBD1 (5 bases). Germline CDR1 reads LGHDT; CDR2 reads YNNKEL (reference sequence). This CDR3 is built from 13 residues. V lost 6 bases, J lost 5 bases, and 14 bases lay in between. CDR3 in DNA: TGTGCCAGCAGACCTAGGGGATCGAACGAGCAGTACGTC. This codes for CASRPRGSNEQYV.

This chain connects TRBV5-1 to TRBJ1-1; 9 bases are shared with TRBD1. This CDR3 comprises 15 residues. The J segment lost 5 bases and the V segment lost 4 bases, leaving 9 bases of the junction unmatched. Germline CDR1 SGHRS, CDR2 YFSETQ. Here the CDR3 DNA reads TGCGCCAGCAGCAAAGGGACAGGGCTGGAGACTGAAGCTTTCTTT. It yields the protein CASSKGTGLETEAFF.

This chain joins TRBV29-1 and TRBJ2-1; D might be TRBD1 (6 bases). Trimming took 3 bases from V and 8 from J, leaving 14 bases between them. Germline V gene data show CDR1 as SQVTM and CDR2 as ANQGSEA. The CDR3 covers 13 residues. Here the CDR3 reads CSVDLTGFDEQFF. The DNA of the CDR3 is TGCAGCGTTGATTTAACAGGGTTCGATGAGCAGTTCTTC.

The CDR3 region has the DNA TGTGCCAGCTCAGCAGGGGTTTCTGAGCAGTTCTTC. Protein: CASSAGVSEQFF. V usage is TRBV18 and J usage is TRBJ2-1; perhaps TRBD1 as D (6 bases). The V end lost 5 bases, the J end lost 9 bases, and 11 bases lay between the germline ends. Looked up from germline, CDR1 is KGHSH and CDR2 is LQKENI. The CDR3 is made up of 12 amino acids.

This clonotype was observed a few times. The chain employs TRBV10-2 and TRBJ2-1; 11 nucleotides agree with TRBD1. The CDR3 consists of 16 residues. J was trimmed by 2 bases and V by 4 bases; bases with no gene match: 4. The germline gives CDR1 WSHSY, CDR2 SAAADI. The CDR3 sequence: CASSVDRGQPYNEQFF. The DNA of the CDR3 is TGCGCCAGCAGTGTGGACAGGGGGCAACCCTACAATGAGCAGTTCTTC.

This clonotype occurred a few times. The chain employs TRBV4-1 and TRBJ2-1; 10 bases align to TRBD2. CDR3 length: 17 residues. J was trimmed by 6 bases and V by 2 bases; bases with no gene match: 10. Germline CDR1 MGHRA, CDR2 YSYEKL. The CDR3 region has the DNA TGCGCCAGCAGCCAACTACAGGGACTAGCGTACCTCAATGAGCAGTTCTTC. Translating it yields CASSQLQGLAYLNEQFF.